This T cell receptor (beta chain) was identified during a study of response to subunit inactivated influenza vaccine. Study-level results: Authors suggested that a seasonal influenza vaccination recruits few new T cells each time.

TCRdb called the RT-PCR reads again in MiXCR, with one record for every CDR3 protein. The data hold a few hundred thousand distinct CDR3 sequences, with 20% to 25% observed a single time. The V end lost 5 bases, the J end lost 3 bases, and 11 bases lay between the germline ends. The CDR3 spans 13 residues. This clonotype was seen only a few times. Its antigen is unknown. Sample: PBMCs from blood, taken approximately 20 months after vaccination. The source is a man between 45 and 75 years old who received an inactivated influenza vaccine. V and J are TRBV12-3 or TRBV12-4 and TRBJ2-7; TRBD1 is a possible D gene (5 bases). The DNA of the CDR3 is TGTGCCAGCAGTCCAATTGACAGCTACGAGCAGTACTTC. Protein product: CASSPIDSYEQYF.